The text below deals with one T cell receptor beta chain. There are a few counts of this clonotype. Its antigen specificity is not known. Sequence at one end of the junction differs from germline and may be a read error. The roughly 39 donors, aged roughly 6 to 95 years, were systemically healthy Caucasian individuals from Russia. About 10 milliliters of peripheral blood were drawn from each donor into EDTA-treated Vacutainer tubes. Ficoll-Paque density-gradient centrifugation was used to isolate PBMCs, with at least 7 million per sample. Total RNA was extracted from PBMCs with Trizol reagent, with at least 5.5 micrograms obtained per sample. For every donor, flow cytometry on a PBMC aliquot measured the percentage of naive CD45RAhigh/CD27high T cells. These data belong to a study of blood T cells in healthy people across ages (dated by TCRdb to the mid-2010s). Background on the whole study: In model experiments, roughly one uniquely barcoded TCR beta cDNA molecule per two T cells was captured by template switching. The donors were divided into four age groups: young (average 16 years), middle-aged (about 39), aged (about 60) and long-lived (about 90). For two donors (one aged 18 to 29 and one aged 80 or older), the study analyzed two additional independent replicas of 1 million unique cDNA reads from the same blood draw. Age-related changes in TCR beta repertoire diversity were measured in the study by deep sequencing normalized with unique cDNA molecular identifiers. What the study reported, not specific to this receptor: The CMV infection status of donors was not known, potentially confounding age-related changes in expanded clonotypes. Conclusive comparison of naive and antigen-experienced compartments was prevented by the profiling of bulk unsorted PBMCs. There was a strong correlation between observed TCR beta diversity and the percentage of naive T cells measured by flow cytometry. Estimates of total diversity based on one million sequenced T cells were regarded as lower bounds and as underestimates. Compared with the aged group, the long-lived group had more naive CD4+ T cells, fewer expanded clones and increased TCR diversity, a pattern suggesting age selection. Observed TCR beta diversity per million T cells fell roughly linearly with age, and a significant reduction was already apparent by age around 40.

The protocol used for the library was 5' RACE. Sequencing took place on an Illumina HiSeq 2500. The second PCR ran for about 6 to 11 cycles and used a J-beta primer mix along with a sample-barcoded 5' primer. Each TCR beta cDNA molecule received a unique molecular identifier from a template-switch 5' adaptor carrying 12 random nucleotides. At least 2.5 million CDR3-containing paired-end reads were obtained from each sample. The Mint cDNA synthesis kit, primed by a TRBC-specific oligonucleotide, was used to synthesize first-strand cDNA from all RNA. Following uracil-DNA glycosylase treatment, all cDNA underwent a first 18-cycle PCR with the universal primers M1SS and BC2_uni_R. The published analysis was carried out like this. Normalization of each sample was performed by random selection of 1 million high-quality reads, each carrying a distinct molecular identifier. Instead of being binned into consensus sequences, reads with shared molecular identifiers were discarded. MiTCR, run with a Q25 quality threshold and the strictest error-elimination algorithm, handled CDR3 identification, clonotype clustering and error correction. A nonparametric unseen species model with Euler transformation was used to estimate lower-bound total TCR beta diversity. The public reads were reanalyzed by TCRdb: fastp trimming at Q25, MiXCR alignment, in-frame beta chains only. Every distinct CDR3 protein forms one entry, paired with its most common genes and DNA. TCRdb's processing, not the authors', yielded these V and J calls. This sample is represented by 1 million or so distinct CDR3 sequences; roughly 24% of them were singletons. 0.65% to 0.95% of the sample is taken by the ten largest.

There are 12 amino acids in the CDR3, from cysteine to phenylalanine inclusive. Of all the DNA, just the CDR3 is kept, 36 bases in frame from base 1. The CDR1 and CDR2 encoded by the germline V gene are MDHEN and SYDVKM. This sample also appeared in a second study, on T cells of mothers and their children. From the second report: Nine systemically healthy Caucasian individuals served as donors, namely three mothers together with their six children. cDNA synthesis used all of the extracted RNA, with roughly 1.6 ug of RNA in each 15 ul reaction. In the second PCR, sample barcodes and 2-4 random nucleotides were introduced via the M1S primer. Over 9 million TCR beta CDR3 reads came from each mother, compared with roughly 2.8 million reads from each child. In both related and unrelated pairs, thymic selection shapes the output of TCR recombination in a similar way, with inherited differences having only a minor effect. Normalized repertoire overlap was always found to be slightly, but never significantly, higher in related mother-child pairs than in unrelated mother-child pairs. No persistent microchimeric T cell clones were found, with a detection sensitivity of approximately 100 clones per million clonotypes. The study used deep NGS to compare TCR beta repertoires of mothers and children, seeking features distinguishing related mother-child pairs from unrelated individuals. On average, the children were roughly 10 +/- 4 years old, while the mothers were roughly 40 +/- 4 years old. After adapter ligation was performed with NEBNext reagents, the libraries were sequenced on an Illumina HiSeq 2000 with 100+100 nt paired-end reads. Mother and child libraries were prepared a month apart and sequenced in separate runs to prevent cross-contamination. For each donor, between roughly 500,000 and 2,200,000 distinct TCR beta clonotypes were identified. Naive TCR beta clonotypes were estimated from low-frequency clonotypes matched to each donor's FACS-determined naive share, without sorting.

Here the chain combines TRBV28 and TRBJ2-5, with the D gene not clear enough to name. This receptor was obtained from a girl aged 2 to 10 in good health. Sequences were obtained from blood. The CDR3 protein is CASSSSVEIQYF. The nucleotides are TGTGCCAGCAGTTCGTCGGTGGAGATCCAGTACTTC. The entire variable domain, with the stretches around the CDR3 drawn from the reference TRBV28 and TRBJ2-5 proteins, is DVKVTQSSRYLVKRTGEKVFLECVQDMDHENMFWYRQDPGLGLRLIYFSYDVKMKEKGDIPEGYSVSREKKERFSLILESASTNQTSMYLCASSSSVEIQYFGPGTRLLVL.